This T cell receptor beta chain was recovered during a study of blood T cells in healthy people across ages. Study summary: Template switching retrieved approximately one barcoded beta molecule for each two T cells. Study-wide points: Both naive CD4+ cell counts and diversity were greater in long-lived donors than in aged donors. Per million T cells, the diversity of TCR beta decreased roughly linearly as age advanced.

Per sample, extraction of total RNA gave at least 5 micrograms in every case. Through a sample-barcoded 5' primer and a J-beta primer mix, a second PCR was run for roughly 6 to 11 cycles. TCRdb used MiXCR to reprocess the 5' RACE reads, holding one entry per CDR3 protein. The sample contains 650,000 to 950,000 distinct CDR3 sequences, under 45% of which appear only once. The sample holds a few counts of this clonotype. Its target is unknown. Sequenced material: blood. This receptor was identified in a man in his sixties in good health.

The CDR3 bases are TGTGCCAGCTCAAACTCCGCGGTAAGCTCCTACGAGCAGTACTTC. This codes for CASSNSAVSSYEQYF. The rearrangement uses TRBV18 and TRBJ2-7; D is ambiguous. Germline V lookup: CDR1 KGHSH, CDR2 LQKENI. V lost 5 bases and J 0 bases, leaving 14 bases between the germline ends. The CDR3 is made up of 15 amino acids.